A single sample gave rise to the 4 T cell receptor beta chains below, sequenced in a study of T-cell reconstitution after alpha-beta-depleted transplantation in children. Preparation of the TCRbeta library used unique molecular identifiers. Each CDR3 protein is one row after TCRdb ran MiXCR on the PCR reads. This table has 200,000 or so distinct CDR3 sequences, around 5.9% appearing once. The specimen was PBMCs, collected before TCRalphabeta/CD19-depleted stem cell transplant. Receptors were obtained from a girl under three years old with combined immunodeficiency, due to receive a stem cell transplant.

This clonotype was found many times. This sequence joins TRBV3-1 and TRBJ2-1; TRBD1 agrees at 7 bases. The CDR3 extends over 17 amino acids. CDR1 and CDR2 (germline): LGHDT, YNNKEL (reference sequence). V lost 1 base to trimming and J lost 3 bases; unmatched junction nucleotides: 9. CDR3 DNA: TGTGCCAGCAGCCAAGCCCACCGAGGACAGGTCTACAATGAGCAGTTCTTC. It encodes CASSQAHRGQVYNEQFF.

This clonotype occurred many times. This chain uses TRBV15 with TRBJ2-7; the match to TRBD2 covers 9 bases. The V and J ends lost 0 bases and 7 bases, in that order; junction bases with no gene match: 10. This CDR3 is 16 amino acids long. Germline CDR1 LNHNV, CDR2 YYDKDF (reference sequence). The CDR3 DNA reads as TGTGCCACCAGCAGAGATTGGCTAGCGGGGACGAGGGAGCAGTACTTC. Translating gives CATSRDWLAGTREQYF.

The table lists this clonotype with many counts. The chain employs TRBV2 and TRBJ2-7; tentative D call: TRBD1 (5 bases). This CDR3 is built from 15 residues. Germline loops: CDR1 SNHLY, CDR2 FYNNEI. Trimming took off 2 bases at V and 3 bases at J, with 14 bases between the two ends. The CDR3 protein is CASSERMAGIYEQYF. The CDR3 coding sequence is TGTGCCAGCAGTGAACGGATGGCAGGGATCTACGAGCAGTACTTC. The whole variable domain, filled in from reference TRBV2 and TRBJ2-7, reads EPEVTQTPSHQVTQMGQEVILRCVPISNHLYFYWYRQILGQKVEFLVSFYNNEISEKSEIFDDQFSVERPDGSNFTLKIRSTKLEDSAMYFCASSERMAGIYEQYFGPGTRLTVT.

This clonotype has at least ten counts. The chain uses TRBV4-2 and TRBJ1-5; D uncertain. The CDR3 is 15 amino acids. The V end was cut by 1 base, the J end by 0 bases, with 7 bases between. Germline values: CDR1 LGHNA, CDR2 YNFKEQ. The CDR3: CASSQGRYSNQPQHF. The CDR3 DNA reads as TGTGCCAGCAGCCAAGGACGGTATAGCAATCAGCCCCAGCATTTT.